The T cell receptor beta chain described here comes from a study of blood T cell repertoires in COVID-19. Study-level background: The United States, Italy and Spain supplied acute and convalescent COVID-19 samples. T cells, B-cell-depleted T cells, or PBMCs provided the cDNA or gDNA that served as material.

The sample holds a few counts of this clone. The V gene's germline CDR1 is SNHLY and CDR2 FYNNEI. The CDR3 runs to 16 residues. Unmatched junction bases numbered 18, after V lost 7 bases and J lost 9 bases. In the original processing: The assay estimated nucleated cells by amplifying reference gene primers. Data came from immunoSEQ multiplex PCR; TCRdb stores just in-frame clones and leaves some out. That table is the source of V, J and clone size, and D and trimming were worked out from the DNA. The profile shows 250,000 or so clones, around 79% of them singletons. The chain recombines TRBV2 with TRBJ2-1; 7 bases are a match to TRBD1. The specimen sequenced was peripheral blood. The clonotype originates from a woman at least 80 years old with acute or convalescent COVID-19. Written as DNA, the CDR3 is TGTGCCAGCACTGGTTTCGATGACAGGGAGAGGGGTGAGCAGTTCTTC. Its protein product is CASTGFDDRERGEQFF.